Below, 30 T cell receptor beta chains from the same sample are listed, as sequenced in a study of T cells after yellow fever vaccination. TCRdb re-called the 5' RACE reads through MiXCR, storing one row per CDR3 protein. The top ten clones hold 0.4% to 0.65% of a sample with under 300,000 distinct CDR3 sequences, approximately 13% of them seen once. The sample consisted of CD4+ T cells sorted from PBMCs, taken 45 days after the yellow fever booster vaccination. These receptors originate from a man younger than 45 who received the YFV17D yellow fever vaccine.

This rearrangement joins TRBV6-5 to TRBJ2-2; no clear D gene. Trimming took 2 bases from V and 3 from J, leaving 7 bases between them. Germline lookup yields CDR1 MNHEY and CDR2 SVGAGI. The CDR3 runs 14 residues. CDR3 bases: TGTGCCAGCAGTTACCTCAGCTACACCGGGGAGCTGTTTTTT. This translates into CASSYLSYTGELFF.

This clonotype showed up just a few times. The CDR3 protein is CASKQEGNQPQHF. The CDR3 region has the DNA TGTGCCAGCAAGCAGGAGGGGAATCAGCCCCAGCATTTT. The chain is built from TRBV2 and TRBJ1-5; a weak D match, TRBD1 (5 bases). The V end was cut by 7 bases, the J end by 4 bases, with 11 bases between. The CDR3 runs to 13 residues. The germline V gene encodes CDR1 SNHLY and CDR2 FYNNEI.

This clonotype was observed a handful of times. V usage is TRBV24-1 and J usage is TRBJ2-1, with TRBD2 matching over 9 bases. V gave up 7 bases and J gave up 3 bases; unmatched junction bases: 6. Germline V gives CDR1 KGHDR, CDR2 SFDVKD. The CDR3 is made up of 15 amino acids. CDR3 amino acids: CATSGLAGFYNEQFF. CDR3 DNA: TGTGCCACCAGCGGGCTAGCGGGATTCTACAATGAGCAGTTCTTC.

The chain uses TRBV5-4 and TRBJ2-1; 10 bases agree with TRBD2. With 7 bases clipped from V and 3 bases from J, the junction kept 1 base outside the gene matches. This CDR3 is 13 amino acids long. Germline V gene lookup returns CDR1 SGHNT and CDR2 YYREEE (reference sequence). The CDR3 reads CASGTSDYNEQFF. The CDR3 coding sequence is TGTGCCAGCGGGACTAGCGACTACAATGAGCAGTTCTTC.

The J gene is TRBJ2-1, the V gene TRBV7-2, with 7 bases lining up with TRBD2. Per the germline V gene, CDR1 is SGHTA and CDR2 is FQGNSA. J lost 16 bases, V lost 0 bases, and 15 bases had no gene match. CDR3 size: 15 residues. In DNA, the CDR3 is TGTGCCAGCAGCTTAGCGCGGTGGGCGACTAGCAGCGAATTCTTC. Its protein is CASSLARWATSSEFF.

This clonotype came up a few times. V is TRBV25-1 and J is TRBJ2-3, with TRBD1 as a possible D gene (5 bases). CDR3 length: 13 amino acids. The germline V gene encodes CDR1 MGHDK and CDR2 SYGVNS. V was clipped by 2 bases and J by 5 bases, with 8 bases between them. Here the CDR3 reads CASSEPRVDTQYF. The CDR3 DNA sequence: TGTGCCAGCAGTGAACCCAGGGTAGATACGCAGTATTTT.

The V and J genes are TRBV7-6 and TRBJ2-3; possible D gene TRBD2, 5 bases. This CDR3 region has 17 residues. The germline V and J ends were trimmed by 2 bases and 0 bases, with 15 bases remaining between them. CDR1 SGHVS and CDR2 FNYEAQ come from the germline V gene. For the CDR3, the DNA is TGTGCCAGCAGCTTACGTAGGAGCGGAGCTAGCACAGATACGCAGTATTTT. Its protein product is CASSLRRSGASTDTQYF.

A few counts support this clonotype. The chain carries TRBV18 and TRBJ1-1; D is unresolved. This CDR3 is built from 13 residues. Trimming took 3 bases from V and 8 from J, leaving 13 bases between them. Germline CDR1 reads KGHSH; CDR2 reads LQKENI. The CDR3 protein is CASSPGNGPEAFF. The CDR3 DNA follows: TGTGCCAGCTCACCCGGAAACGGACCAGAAGCTTTCTTT.

V usage is TRBV5-1 and J usage is TRBJ2-7, with 7 nucleotides matching TRBD1. In germline, CDR1 is SGHRS, CDR2 YFSETQ. The CDR3 loop spans 17 amino acids. With 1 base clipped from V and 1 base from J, the junction kept 11 bases outside the gene matches. The CDR3 protein is CASSLSRYRGSSYEQYF. The CDR3 DNA follows: TGCGCCAGCAGCTTGAGTCGCTACAGGGGATCTTCCTACGAGCAGTACTTC.

The chain employs TRBV4-2 and TRBJ1-5, with D unresolved. The CDR3 covers 16 residues. V dropped 2 bases and J dropped 7 bases, with 18 bases sitting between them. Germline-derived CDR1 and CDR2 are LGHNA and YNFKEQ. Here the CDR3 DNA reads TGTGCCAGCAGCCAAAGCCTAGGACCGAACCAACAGCCCCAGCATTTT. This encodes CASSQSLGPNQQPQHF.

The chain carries TRBV28 and TRBJ1-3, with D perhaps TRBD1 (6 bases). The germline V and J ends were trimmed by 6 bases and 5 bases, with 11 bases remaining between them. The CDR3 consists of 13 residues. Germline V lookup: CDR1 MDHEN, CDR2 SYDVKM. CDR3: CASSAGGRNTIYF. CDR3 sequence (DNA): TGTGCCAGCAGCGCCGGGGGCCGAAACACCATATATTTT. Looking up the rest from reference TRBV28 and TRBJ1-3 gives the full variable domain: DVKVTQSSRYLVKRTGEKVFLECVQDMDHENMFWYRQDPGLGLRLIYFSYDVKMKEKGDIPEGYSVSREKKERFSLILESASTNQTSMYLCASSAGGRNTIYFGEGSWLTVV.

This clonotype has more than one count but fewer than ten. This chain connects TRBV10-2 to TRBJ2-3; a possible D gene is TRBD2 (6 bases). The CDR3 covers 14 residues. V was cut by 7 bases and J by 1 base, with 12 bases left in between. CDR1 and CDR2 from the germline V gene are WSHSY and SAAADI. CDR3: CASTIGGGTDTQYF. Here the CDR3 DNA reads TGCGCCAGCACCATAGGCGGGGGCACAGATACGCAGTATTTT.

This rearrangement joins TRBV12-3 or TRBV12-4 to TRBJ2-7; TRBD2 matches 11 bases. The CDR3 has 16 residues. Trimming took 4 bases from V and 0 from J; bases not matched to a gene: 5. CDR3 sequence: CASSSIAGGSSYEQYF. In DNA, the CDR3 is TGTGCCAGCAGTTCCATAGCGGGAGGGAGCTCCTACGAGCAGTACTTC.

This chain links TRBV6-5 with TRBJ2-7; D may be TRBD2 (5 bases). The germline CDR1 and CDR2 sequences are MNHEY and SVGAGI. Trimming pared 6 bases from V and 6 bases from J, leaving 21 bases between. The CDR3 has 15 residues. CDR3 DNA: TGTGCCAGCAGGGACTCTAGCCTCGGTTTCGGCGAGCAGTACTTC. This translates into CASRDSSLGFGEQYF.

This clonotype was seen more than once but under ten times. The rearrangement links TRBV5-1 to TRBJ2-5; no clear D gene. Trimming cost V 0 bases and J 1 base, with 10 bases left between them. There are 15 residues in the CDR3. Germline V gene lookup returns CDR1 SGHRS and CDR2 YFSETQ. The CDR3 region is CASSLAGRLQETQYF. The CDR3 DNA sequence: TGCGCCAGCAGCTTGGCGGGTCGACTCCAAGAGACCCAGTACTTC.

This clonotype showed up just a few times. The rearrangement joins TRBV15 to TRBJ1-5; no reliable D call. There are 12 residues in the CDR3. The V gene's germline CDR1 is LNHNV and CDR2 YYDKDF (reference sequence). V gave up 0 bases and J gave up 4 bases, with 1 base separating them. The CDR3 region has the DNA TGTGCCACCAGCAGAGATAATCAGCCCCAGCATTTT. Its protein is CATSRDNQPQHF.

The sample holds a few counts of this clonotype. This chain links TRBV5-1 with TRBJ2-2; D is perhaps TRBD2 (5 bases). This CDR3 has 14 residues. Per germline, CDR1 SGHRS and CDR2 YFSETQ. V lost 10 bases and J 2 bases, leaving 15 bases between the germline ends. DNA of the CDR3: TGCGCCGGATGCGAGGGCTCAAACACCGGGGAGCTGTTTTTT. Its translation: CAGCEGSNTGELFF.

The rearrangement joins TRBV5-1 to TRBJ2-1; 10 bases line up with TRBD2. The CDR3 totals 15 residues. CDR1 and CDR2 from the germline V gene are SGHRS and YFSETQ. Trimming removed 2 bases from V and 6 bases from J; junction bases left unmatched: 5. As DNA, the CDR3 is TGCGCCAGCAGCTTCCTAGCGGGAGATGGCAATGAGCAGTTCTTC. Protein sequence: CASSFLAGDGNEQFF. Looking up the rest from reference TRBV5-1 and TRBJ2-1 gives the full variable domain: KAGVTQTPRYLIKTRGQQVTLSCSPISGHRSVSWYQQTPGQGLQFLFEYFSETQRNKGNFPGRFSGRQFSNSRSEMNVSTLELGDSALYLCASSFLAGDGNEQFFGPGTRLTVL.

The chain combines TRBV12-3 or TRBV12-4 with TRBJ2-1; 11 nucleotides align to TRBD2. CDR3 length: 15 residues. The V and J ends lost 8 bases and 7 bases, in that order; junction bases with no gene match: 10. DNA of the CDR3: TGTGCCAGCGGAAAAGGACTAGCGGGTTTAAATGAGCAGTTCTTC. This gives the protein CASGKGLAGLNEQFF.

The rearrangement links TRBV7-8 to TRBJ2-1; D perhaps matches TRBD2 (5 bases). With 5 bases removed from V and 4 bases from J, the gap between germline ends came to 9 bases. The CDR3 totals 13 residues. The V gene's germline CDR1 is SGHVS and CDR2 FQNEAQ. For the CDR3, the DNA is TGTGCCAGCAGCCCGAGGGTTTACAATGAGCAGTTCTTC. Amino acid sequence: CASSPRVYNEQFF. Full variable domain (missing parts from reference TRBV7-8 and TRBJ2-1): GAGVSQSPRYKVAKRGQDVALRCDPISGHVSLFWYQQALGQGPEFLTYFQNEAQLDKSGLPSDRFFAERPEGSVSTLKIQRTQQEDSAVYLCASSPRVYNEQFFGPGTRLTVL.

There are a few counts of this clonotype. The rearrangement joins TRBV6-1 to TRBJ2-7; the D gene is possibly TRBD1 (5 bases). The CDR3 runs to 14 residues. V was trimmed by 6 bases and J by 0 bases, leaving 12 bases between them. CDR1 is MNHNS and CDR2 is SASEGT in the germline V gene. The CDR3 protein is CASRPRQSSYEQYF. The DNA for the CDR3 is TGTGCCAGCAGGCCCCGACAGAGCTCCTACGAGCAGTACTTC.

This clonotype was seen many times. V usage is TRBV11-2 and J usage is TRBJ2-1; D is undetermined. Between the trimmed V and J ends, which lost 1 base and 6 bases, there was a span of 4 bases. CDR1 SGHAT and CDR2 FQNNGV come from the germline V gene. The CDR3 length is 12 residues. CDR3 amino acids: CASSLVPNEQFF. The CDR3 DNA is TGTGCCAGCAGCTTAGTACCCAATGAGCAGTTCTTC.

This clonotype has more than one count but fewer than ten. The V call is TRBV3-1, the J call TRBJ2-1; D is undetermined. V was trimmed by 1 base and J by 4 bases, leaving 11 bases between them. CDR1 is LGHDT, CDR2 YNNKEL, per germline (reference sequence). This CDR3 has 15 residues. CDR3 amino acids: CASSQAGTPYNEQFF. Here the CDR3 DNA reads TGTGCCAGCAGCCAAGCCGGCACACCTTACAATGAGCAGTTCTTC.

Only a few counts were recorded for this clonotype. The chain combines TRBV10-3 with TRBJ2-7; possibly TRBD1 or TRBD2 for D (6 bases each). From germline, CDR1 is ENHRY and CDR2 SYGVKD. This CDR3 comprises 14 residues. V gave up 8 bases and J gave up 6 bases, with 20 bases separating them. The CDR3 bases are TGTGCCATCGGGGGCAGGGCAGGGGAGGCCGAGCAGTACTTC. It encodes CAIGGRAGEAEQYF.

CDR3 bases: TGTGCCACCAGACAGGGAGGCGTCGGTGAGCAGTTCTTC. Its protein is CATRQGGVGEQFF. The V call is TRBV24-1, the J call TRBJ2-1; the D call may be TRBD1 or TRBD2 (6 bases each). Deletions cut 7 bases from V and 9 bases from J, with 15 bases between. The length of the CDR3 is 13 residues. Germline V lookup: CDR1 KGHDR, CDR2 SFDVKD.

This clonotype was recorded once. This sequence joins TRBV7-2 and TRBJ2-1, with 7 bases matching TRBD1. The germline V gene encodes CDR1 SGHTA and CDR2 FQGNSA. The CDR3 extends over 15 amino acids. The J segment lost 4 bases and the V segment lost 5 bases, leaving 8 bases of the junction unmatched. CDR3 in DNA: TGTGCCAGCAGCAGTCACAGGGGCGGGTACAATGAGCAGTTCTTC. The encoded protein is CASSSHRGGYNEQFF.

This clonotype has at least ten counts. V usage is TRBV7-2 and J usage is TRBJ2-3; 7 nucleotides agree with TRBD1. Unmatched junction bases numbered 7, after V lost 5 bases and J lost 2 bases. CDR1 and CDR2 from the germline V gene are SGHTA and FQGNSA. The CDR3 consists of 15 residues. The CDR3 nucleotides read TGTGCCAGCAGCCAACCCGACAGGGCCACAGATACGCAGTATTTT. Translated, it gives CASSQPDRATDTQYF.

V usage is TRBV5-1 and J usage is TRBJ2-2, with D maybe TRBD2 (5 bases). Germline V lookup: CDR1 SGHRS, CDR2 YFSETQ. The CDR3 sequence is 11 residues long. The ends were cut back, 7 bases at V and 4 bases at J, with 5 bases in the middle. CDR3 loop: CASGLTGELFF. DNA of the CDR3: TGCGCCAGCGGACTCACCGGGGAGCTGTTTTTT.

The V call is TRBV7-8, the J call TRBJ2-1, with a weak D call TRBD2 (6 bases). The V end lost 5 bases, the J end lost 0 bases, and 14 bases lay between the germline ends. Germline V gives CDR1 SGHVS, CDR2 FQNEAQ. This CDR3 spans 16 amino acids. DNA of the CDR3: TGTGCCAGCAGCCCCACGGCGGGAAGCTCCTACAATGAGCAGTTCTTC. It specifies CASSPTAGSSYNEQFF.

This clonotype was recorded many times. The J gene is TRBJ2-3, the V gene TRBV7-2; D remains unclear. Germline CDR1 reads SGHTA; CDR2 reads FQGNSA. The CDR3 spans 15 residues. Deletions cut 5 bases from V and 0 bases from J, with 12 bases between. The CDR3 here is CASSGSRTSTDTQYF. DNA for the CDR3: TGTGCCAGCAGCGGATCTAGGACGAGCACAGATACGCAGTATTTT. Using reference TRBV7-2 and TRBJ2-3 for the parts outside the CDR3, the full variable domain is GAGVSQSPSNKVTEKGKDVELRCDPISGHTALYWYRQSLGQGLEFLIYFQGNSAPDKSGLPSDRFSAERTGGSVSTLTIQRTQQEDSAVYLCASSGSRTSTDTQYFGPGTRLTVL.